The present TCR beta chain was sequenced within a study of blood T cell repertoires in COVID-19. Study in general: T cells, B-cell-depleted T cells, or PBMCs provided the cDNA or gDNA that served as material.

The CDR3 is made up of 11 amino acids. V gave up 8 bases and J gave up 3 bases, with 7 bases separating them. Germline CDR1 reads SNHLY; CDR2 reads FYNNEI. Original processing notes: Reference gene primer amplification gave estimated nucleated cell counts. Only in-frame clones appear in the TCRdb table, and some are missing; sequencing was by immunoSEQ multiplex PCR. V and J calls and clone size come straight from that table; D and trimming were deduced from the DNA. The repertoire holds 150,000 to 200,000 clones, with around 76% as singletons. The receptor's source is a woman between 50 and 59 years old with acute COVID-19. The chain carries TRBV2 and TRBJ2-5, with D maybe TRBD1 (5 bases). Sequences were obtained from PBMCs or T cells enriched from blood (not recorded which). The CDR3 DNA follows: TGTGCCAGCGGGGCGGAAGAGACCCAGTACTTC. Protein: CASGAEETQYF.